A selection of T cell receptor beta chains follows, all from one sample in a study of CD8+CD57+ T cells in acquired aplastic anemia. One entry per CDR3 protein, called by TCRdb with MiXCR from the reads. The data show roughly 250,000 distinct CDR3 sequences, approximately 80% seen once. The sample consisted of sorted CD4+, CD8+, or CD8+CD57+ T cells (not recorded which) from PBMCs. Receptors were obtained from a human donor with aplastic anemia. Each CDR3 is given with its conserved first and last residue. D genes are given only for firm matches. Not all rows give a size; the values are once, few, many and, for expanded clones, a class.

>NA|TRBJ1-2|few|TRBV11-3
CASSLELTADYGYTF
TGTGCCAGCAGCTTAGAACTAACAGCCGACTATGGCTACACCTTC
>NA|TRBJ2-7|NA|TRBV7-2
CASSLRGGGDEQYF
TGTGCCAGCAGCTTGAGGGGAGGAGGGGACGAGCAGTATTTC
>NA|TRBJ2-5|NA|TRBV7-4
CASSFERNEETQYF
TGTGCCAGCAGCTTTGAAAGAAACGAAGAGACCCAGTACTTC
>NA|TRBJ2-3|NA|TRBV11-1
CASSLGRNYDTQYF
TGTGCCAGCAGCTTGGGGCGGAACTACGATACGCAGTATTTT
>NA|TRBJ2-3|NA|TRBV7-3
CASRVVVTSSTSF
TGTGCCAGCAGGGTAGTGGTTACGAGCAGTACGTCTTTT
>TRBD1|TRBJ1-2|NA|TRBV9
CASSVREGGLDYGYTF
TGTGCCAGCAGCGTACGGGAAGGGGGCTTGGACTATGGCTACACCTTC
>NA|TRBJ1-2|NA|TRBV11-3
CASSFTGIANYGYTF
TGTGCCAGCAGCTTCACAGGGATAGCAAACTATGGCTACACCTTC
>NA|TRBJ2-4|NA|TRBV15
CATSRAWNHQYF
TGTGCCACCAGCAGAGCTTGGAACCATCAGTACTTC
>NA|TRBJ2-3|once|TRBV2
CASSVLGGATDTQYF
TGTGCCAGCAGTGTGCTAGGGGGGGCAACCGATACGCAGTATTTT
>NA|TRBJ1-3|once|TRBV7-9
CASSGLEGIRGNTIYF
TGTGCCAGCAGCGGGTTAGAGGGCATTCGTGGAAACACCATATATTTT
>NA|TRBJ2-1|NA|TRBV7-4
CASSLERQAEKNDQFF
TGCGCCAGCAGCTTAGAGAGACAAGCTGAAAAAAATGATCAGTTCTTC
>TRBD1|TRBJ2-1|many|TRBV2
CASSKDRGNYEQFF
TGTGCCAGCAGCAAGGACAGGGGGAATTATGAGCAGTTCTTC
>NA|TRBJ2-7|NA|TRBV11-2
CASSHGGRVDEQYF
TGTGCCAGCAGCCACGGGGGCAGGGTCGACGAGCAGTACTTC